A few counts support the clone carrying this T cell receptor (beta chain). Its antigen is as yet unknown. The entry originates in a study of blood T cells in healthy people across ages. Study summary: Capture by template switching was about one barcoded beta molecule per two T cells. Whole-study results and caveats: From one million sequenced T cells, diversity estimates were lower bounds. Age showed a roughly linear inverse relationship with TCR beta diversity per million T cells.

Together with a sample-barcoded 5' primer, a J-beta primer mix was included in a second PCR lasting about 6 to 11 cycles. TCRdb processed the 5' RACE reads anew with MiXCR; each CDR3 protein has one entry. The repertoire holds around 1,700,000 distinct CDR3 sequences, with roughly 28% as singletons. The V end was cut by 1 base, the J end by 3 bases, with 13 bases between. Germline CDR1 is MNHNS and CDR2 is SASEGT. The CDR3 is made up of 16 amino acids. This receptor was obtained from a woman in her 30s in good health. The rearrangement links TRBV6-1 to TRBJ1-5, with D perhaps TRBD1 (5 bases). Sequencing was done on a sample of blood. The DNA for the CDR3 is TGTGCCAGCAGTGAAGGCAGGGATGCTTTCAATCAGCCCCAGCATTTT. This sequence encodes CASSEGRDAFNQPQHF.